What follows are 32 T cell receptor beta chains derived from one specimen sequenced in a study of blood T cell repertoires in COVID-19. TCRdb's table, derived via immunoSEQ multiplex PCR, lists solely in-frame clones and lacks some. Found here are 80,000 to 85,000 clones, under 90% of them singletons; the top ten hold about 12%. Material for sequencing was peripheral blood. Receptor source: a human donor in a cohort sampled during active COVID-19.

The table lists this clone with a count of one. The CDR3 sequence is CSATGGTEAFF. The CDR3 DNA reads TGCAGCGCCACAGGGGGCACTGAAGCTTTCTTT. The V call is TRBV29-1, the J call TRBJ1-1; TRBD1 matches at 8 bases. CDR1 SQVTM and CDR2 ANQGSEA come from the germline V gene. The CDR3 consists of 11 residues. V dropped 7 bases and J dropped 4; count of bases not matched to a gene: 2.

This clone was picked up one time. This sequence joins TRBV10-3 and TRBJ1-3; D gene uncertain. The CDR3 runs 15 residues. Germline V gene lookup returns CDR1 ENHRY and CDR2 SYGVKD. The germline V and J ends were trimmed by 2 bases and 4 bases, with 12 bases remaining between them. CDR3 DNA sequence: TGTGCCATCAGTGAGACACCGATCCCCGGAAACACCATATATTTT. Its protein is CAISETPIPGNTIYF.

The chain combines TRBV5-6 with TRBJ2-5, with a tentative D call TRBD2 (5 bases). The CDR3 runs 13 residues. Germline CDR1 reads SGHDT; CDR2 reads YYEEEE. V dropped 3 bases and J dropped 4 bases, with 10 bases sitting between them. The CDR3 sequence: CASSSRVGETQYF. Here the CDR3 DNA reads TGTGCCAGCAGCTCGCGGGTGGGAGAGACCCAGTACTTC.

In DNA form, the CDR3 reads TGTGCCAGCAGTGAAGGGGGGACAGGGGTTTACGAGCAGTACTTC. Protein: CASSEGGTGVYEQYF. This chain joins TRBV6-1 and TRBJ2-7; 10 positions match TRBD1. The V gene end was trimmed by 1 base and the J gene end by 4 bases; junction bases not matched to a gene: 4. The CDR3 has 15 residues. Germline V gene data show CDR1 as MNHNS and CDR2 as SASEGT.

The chain combines TRBV28 with TRBJ2-5; TRBD1 aligns across 9 bases. This CDR3 comprises 15 residues. Germline loops: CDR1 MDHEN, CDR2 SYDVKM. V shed 6 bases, J shed 5 bases, and the junction held 10 bases outside the gene matches. CDR3 DNA: TGTGCCAGCAGATTGGGACAGGGAGAAAGGGAGACCCAGTACTTC. It yields the protein CASRLGQGERETQYF.

This clone was counted between two and nine times. The chain joins TRBV13 to TRBJ2-5, with unresolved D. Trimming cost V 2 bases and J 6 bases, with 10 bases left between them. Germline CDR1 PRHDT, CDR2 FYEKMQ (reference sequence). The CDR3 length is 13 residues. CDR3 sequence reads: CASSLKAIKTQYF. CDR3 nucleotides: TGTGCCAGCAGCTTAAAAGCGATAAAGACCCAGTACTTC.

The V gene is TRBV7-2, the J gene TRBJ1-1, with 8 bases identical to TRBD1. Looked up from germline, CDR1 is SGHTA and CDR2 is FQGNSA. The V segment lost 2 bases and the J segment 5 bases; nucleotides outside the gene matches: 10. The CDR3 covers 16 residues. The CDR3 coding sequence is TGTGCCAGCAGCTTATCCGGCAGGGGGCTGTGGACTGAAGCTTTCTTT. Its protein product is CASSLSGRGLWTEAFF.

This clone was observed a handful of times. This chain uses TRBV28 with TRBJ1-2; 9 bases agree with TRBD1. The CDR3 loop spans 13 amino acids. With V trimmed by 4 bases and J by 8 bases, 5 bases remained unmatched. In germline, CDR1 is MDHEN, CDR2 SYDVKM. DNA of the CDR3: TGTGCCAGCAGTTCGGGACAGGGAGGAGGCTACACCTTC. This sequence encodes CASSSGQGGGYTF.

The gene calls are TRBV15 and TRBJ2-6; D is uncertain. CDR1 and CDR2 (germline): LNHNV, YYDKDF (reference sequence). Trimming took off 3 bases at V and 2 bases at J, with 2 bases between the two ends. CDR3 length equals 13 residues. CDR3 sequence (DNA): TGTGCCACCAGCAGCGCTGGGGCCAACGTCCTGACTTTC. Residues: CATSSAGANVLTF.

This clone was counted a single time. The chain uses TRBV3-1 (or the pseudogene TRBV3-2) and TRBJ2-3; 7 bases fit TRBD1. Unmatched junction bases numbered 11, after V lost 3 bases and J lost 2 bases. Germline V gives CDR1 LGHDT, CDR2 YNNKEL (reference sequence). The CDR3 is made up of 17 amino acids. The CDR3 nucleotides are TGTGCCAGCAGCCAGTTACCACAGGGGTCGAACACAGATACGCAGTATTTT. Protein product: CASSQLPQGSNTDTQYF.

In DNA, the CDR3 is TGTGCCAGCAGTGCCGGGACAGGAATTTTCTTT. Amino acid sequence: CASSAGTGIFF. This chain connects TRBV28 to TRBJ1-1; 8 positions match TRBD1. Germline V gene lookup returns CDR1 MDHEN and CDR2 SYDVKM. With V trimmed by 5 bases and J by 13 bases, 6 bases remained unmatched. This CDR3 is built from 11 residues.

The table lists this clone with a few counts. The chain combines TRBV2 with TRBJ1-6; perhaps TRBD1 as D (5 bases). Trimming stripped 4 bases from V and 9 bases from J, with 10 bases between. The length of the CDR3 is 13 residues. Germline CDR1 is SNHLY and CDR2 is FYNNEI. CDR3 region: CASSVGASSPLHF. In DNA, the CDR3 is TGTGCCAGCAGTGTAGGGGCAAGTTCACCCCTCCACTTT. Together with reference TRBV2 and TRBJ1-6, the CDR3 gives the full variable domain: EPEVTQTPSHQVTQMGQEVILRCVPISNHLYFYWYRQILGQKVEFLVSFYNNEISEKSEIFDDQFSVERPDGSNFTLKIRSTKLEDSAMYFCASSVGASSPLHFGNGTRLTVT.

The gene calls are TRBV7-9 and TRBJ1-2; D unclear. The CDR3 runs to 12 residues. V lost 2 bases and J 8 bases, leaving 9 bases between the germline ends. CDR1 is SEHNR, CDR2 FQNEAQ, per germline (reference sequence). Written as DNA, the CDR3 is TGTGCCAGCAGCTTAACAGCCGTAGGCTACACCTTC. It encodes CASSLTAVGYTF.

This clone appeared many times. The chain has TRBV21-1 and TRBJ1-3. TRBV21-1 is a recognized pseudogene. This CDR3 comprises 15 residues. The CDR3 sequence: CASSPPGTYGNTIYF. CDR3 DNA: TGTGCCAGCAGCCCGCCAGGGACTTATGGAAACACCATATATTTT.

The J gene is TRBJ2-5, the V gene TRBV5-6; 9 positions agree with TRBD1. There are 13 residues in the CDR3. Trimming removed 4 bases from V and 7 bases from J; junction bases left unmatched: 5. The germline V gene encodes CDR1 SGHDT and CDR2 YYEEEE. CDR3 nucleotide sequence: TGTGCCAGCAGCCTGGGACAGGGAGGGACCCAGTACTTC. This codes for CASSLGQGGTQYF.

This clone was found once. A junction end diverges from the germline sequence, so it may reflect a read error. The CDR3 DNA sequence: TGTGCCAGCACTGAAAATCCGGGGAACTACGAGCAGTACTTC. It is translated as CASTENPGNYEQYF. V gene TRBV6-1 combines with J gene TRBJ2-7, with D perhaps matching TRBD2 (5 bases). CDR1 is MNHNS and CDR2 is SASEGT in the germline V gene. The CDR3 is made up of 14 amino acids.

The rearrangement links TRBV4-1 to TRBJ1-2, with 7 bases matching TRBD1. Unmatched junction bases numbered 9, after V lost 4 bases and J lost 4 bases. Germline assignment: CDR1 MGHRA and CDR2 YSYEKL. The CDR3 covers 15 residues. Here the CDR3 DNA reads TGCGCCAGCAGCCGAACAGGGGTCCGCTTCTATGGCTACACCTTC. Translated: CASSRTGVRFYGYTF.

This CDR3 is CASSLRTIRKGNSPLHF. CDR3 nucleotides: TGTGCCAGCAGCTTGAGAACAATTCGTAAGGGGAATTCACCCCTCCACTTT. The rearrangement uses TRBV5-6 and TRBJ1-6; possibly TRBD1 for D (5 bases). The CDR3 has 17 amino acids. Germline CDR1 reads SGHDT; CDR2 reads YYEEEE. V was clipped by 1 base and J by 7 bases, with 18 bases between them. Full variable domain (outside the CDR3, taken from reference TRBV5-6 and TRBJ1-6): DAGVTQSPTHLIKTRGQQVTLRCSPKSGHDTVSWYQQALGQGPQFIFQYYEEEERQRGNFPDRFSGHQFPNYSSELNVNALLLGDSALYLCASSLRTIRKGNSPLHFGNGTRLTVT.

The rearrangement links TRBV5-6 to TRBJ2-4, with D perhaps TRBD1 (5 bases). The CDR3 spans 13 residues. With 8 bases removed from V and 6 bases from J, the gap between germline ends came to 15 bases. The germline V gene has CDR1 SGHDT and CDR2 YYEEEE. DNA for the CDR3: TGTGCCAGTCAACGACAGAACCCAAACATTCAGTACTTC. Translating gives CASQRQNPNIQYF. Combining the CDR3 with reference TRBV5-6 and TRBJ2-4 gives the whole variable domain DAGVTQSPTHLIKTRGQQVTLRCSPKSGHDTVSWYQQALGQGPQFIFQYYEEEERQRGNFPDRFSGHQFPNYSSELNVNALLLGDSALYLCASQRQNPNIQYFGAGTRLSVL.

The chain couples TRBV5-4 to TRBJ2-3, with D perhaps matching TRBD1 (6 bases). This CDR3 has 14 residues. V lost 0 bases and J lost 5, with 10 bases in between. The germline V gene has CDR1 SGHNT and CDR2 YYREEE (reference sequence). CDR3 coding DNA: TGTGCCAGCAGCTTGGCAGGGGCGGGAGATACGCAGTATTTT. This translates into CASSLAGAGDTQYF.

V gene TRBV19 combines with J gene TRBJ2-3; 9 bases map to TRBD2. The V and J ends lost 5 bases and 2 bases, in that order; junction bases with no gene match: 8. The CDR3 length is 16 residues. CDR1 is LNHDA, CDR2 SQIVND, per germline (reference sequence). The DNA for the CDR3 is TGTGCCAGTAGTCTCCAGACTAGCGGAGCCACAGATACGCAGTATTTT. Translation gives CASSLQTSGATDTQYF.

The V call is TRBV2, the J call TRBJ1-6; 7 nucleotides line up with TRBD1. The germline CDR1 and CDR2 sequences are SNHLY and FYNNEI. The CDR3 is made up of 15 amino acids. Trimming removed 6 bases from V and 7 bases from J; junction bases left unmatched: 9. The CDR3 spells CASSGTDNSNSPLHF. The CDR3 DNA reads as TGTGCCAGCAGCGGGACAGACAATTCGAATTCACCCCTCCACTTT. Looking up the rest from reference TRBV2 and TRBJ1-6 gives the full variable domain: EPEVTQTPSHQVTQMGQEVILRCVPISNHLYFYWYRQILGQKVEFLVSFYNNEISEKSEIFDDQFSVERPDGSNFTLKIRSTKLEDSAMYFCASSGTDNSNSPLHFGNGTRLTVT.

This chain uses TRBV10-3 with TRBJ2-1; 8 positions agree with TRBD2. The germline CDR1 and CDR2 sequences are ENHRY and SYGVKD. This CDR3 has 13 amino acids. Germline trimming cut 10 bases from V and 6 bases from J; bases unmatched to any gene: 8. The CDR3 region has the DNA TGTGCCACAACTAGCGGCGCGGGCAATGAGCAGTTCTTC. Amino acid sequence: CATTSGAGNEQFF.

The rearrangement links TRBV28 to TRBJ1-1; 8 bases agree with TRBD1. The germline V gene has CDR1 MDHEN and CDR2 SYDVKM. The trim removed 4 bases at V and 0 bases at J, leaving 13 bases unmatched. CDR3 size: 18 residues. CDR3 sequence: CASSSQGRGRTLNTEAFF. Here the CDR3 DNA reads TGTGCCAGCAGTTCCCAGGGCAGGGGGCGAACCTTGAACACTGAAGCTTTCTTT. The full variable domain, in which reference TRBV28 and TRBJ1-1 provide the parts outside the CDR3, is DVKVTQSSRYLVKRTGEKVFLECVQDMDHENMFWYRQDPGLGLRLIYFSYDVKMKEKGDIPEGYSVSREKKERFSLILESASTNQTSMYLCASSSQGRGRTLNTEAFFGQGTRLTVV.

The CDR3 bases are TGTGCCAGCAGCGCCTCGGGTCCGGGGTGGCAAGAGACCCAGTACTTC. As protein: CASSASGPGWQETQYF. The chain couples TRBV9 to TRBJ2-5; tentatively, D is TRBD2 (5 bases). The CDR3 is 16 amino acids. CDR1 and CDR2 from the germline V gene are SGDLS and YYNGEE. V lost 3 bases and J lost 2, with 17 bases in between. Supplemented by reference TRBV9 and TRBJ2-5, the full variable domain reads DSGVTQTPKHLITATGQRVTLRCSPRSGDLSVYWYQQSLDQGLQFLIQYYNGEERAKGNILERFSAQQFPDLHSELNLSSLELGDSALYFCASSASGPGWQETQYFGPGTRLLVL.

The V and J genes are TRBV10-3 and TRBJ2-1; 9 bases line up with TRBD1. Germline V CDR1 and CDR2: ENHRY, SYGVKD. The CDR3 runs to 15 residues. V lost 2 bases to trimming and J lost 7 bases; unmatched junction nucleotides: 6. CDR3 sequence: CAISEVQGAGNEQFF. The CDR3 DNA reads as TGTGCCATCAGTGAGGTACAGGGGGCGGGGAATGAGCAGTTCTTC.

The rearrangement links TRBV5-1 to TRBJ2-7; D remains unclear. The germline CDR1 and CDR2 sequences are SGHRS and YFSETQ. There are 17 residues in the CDR3. Trimming cost V 0 bases and J 3 bases, with 19 bases left between them. CDR3: CASSLGQTLTEHYEQYF. The CDR3 coding sequence is TGCGCCAGCAGCTTGGGGCAGACACTCACCGAACACTACGAGCAGTACTTC.

This chain uses TRBV28 with TRBJ2-7; D perhaps matches TRBD1 (5 bases). CDR3 length equals 15 residues. V shed 5 bases and J shed 3 bases, with 17 bases lying between them. Germline assignment: CDR1 MDHEN and CDR2 SYDVKM. Here the CDR3 DNA reads TGTGCCAGCAGTCCCGTAAGGAAGGGGCGCTACGAGCAGTACTTC. This sequence encodes CASSPVRKGRYEQYF.

The chain employs TRBV10-3 and TRBJ2-1; the D gene is possibly TRBD2 (6 bases). This CDR3 comprises 14 residues. The germline V gene has CDR1 ENHRY and CDR2 SYGVKD. V lost 6 bases, J lost 7 bases, and 16 bases lay in between. For the CDR3, the DNA is TGTGCCATCAGGAGTGCGGAGGGGATGAATGAGCAGTTCTTC. Protein product: CAIRSAEGMNEQFF.

The gene calls are TRBV29-1 and TRBJ1-1; D is perhaps TRBD1 (5 bases). This CDR3 contains 12 residues. CDR1 SQVTM and CDR2 ANQGSEA come from the germline V gene. Trimming took 1 base from V and 4 from J, leaving 7 bases between them. This chain's CDR3 is CSVEGGGTEAFF. Here the CDR3 DNA reads TGCAGCGTTGAAGGGGGGGGCACTGAAGCTTTCTTT.

The table lists this clone with a count of one. V and J are TRBV7-3 and TRBJ2-2; the match to TRBD1 covers 7 bases. The CDR3 extends over 15 amino acids. Germline V gene lookup returns CDR1 SGHTA and CDR2 FQGTGA. V lost 2 bases, J lost 3 bases, and 3 bases stayed unmatched. Written as DNA, the CDR3 is TGTGCCAGCAGCTTAGGCAGGGGGTACACCGGGGAGCTGTTTTTT. Its protein product is CASSLGRGYTGELFF. The full variable domain, rest sourced from reference TRBV7-3 and TRBJ2-2, is GAGVSQTPSNKVTEKGKYVELRCDPISGHTALYWYRQSLGQGPEFLIYFQGTGAADDSGLPNDRFFAVRPEGSVSTLKIQRTERGDSAVYLCASSLGRGYTGELFFGEGSRLTVL.

The chain links TRBV27 to TRBJ1-2; 7 bases fit TRBD1. The CDR3 covers 12 residues. V lost 5 bases and J lost 6; bases outside the gene matches: 3. CDR1 is MNHEY, CDR2 SMNVEV, per germline (reference sequence). CDR3 loop: CASSGQGDGYTF. The CDR3 DNA is TGTGCCAGCAGTGGTCAGGGGGATGGCTACACCTTC.